Below are 2 T cell receptor beta chains sequenced from a single sample in a study of blood T cell repertoires in COVID-19. Data came from immunoSEQ multiplex PCR; TCRdb stores just in-frame clones and leaves some out. The sample has tens of thousands of clones; approximately 81% are singletons. The sample taken for sequencing was peripheral blood. Source of these receptors: a woman aged 80 or older with acute or convalescent COVID-19.

The rearrangement joins TRBV2 to TRBJ2-7; tentatively, D is TRBD2 (5 bases). This CDR3 is 14 amino acids long. V lost 1 base, J lost 4 bases, and 11 bases lay in between. Germline CDR1 SNHLY, CDR2 FYNNEI. In DNA, the CDR3 is TGTGCCAGCAGTGAAGGCATACGGACTTACGAGCAGTACTTC. It is translated as CASSEGIRTYEQYF.

The rearrangement uses TRBV11-2 and TRBJ2-2; the match to TRBD1 covers 9 bases. Germline loops: CDR1 SGHAT, CDR2 FQNNGV. V was pared by 5 bases and J by 4 bases, with 2 bases of the junction left unmatched. The CDR3 runs to 14 residues. DNA of the CDR3: TGTGCCAGCAGCACGGACAGGGGCACCGGGGAGCTGTTTTTT. Its protein product is CASSTDRGTGELFF. Drawing the rest from reference TRBV11-2 and TRBJ2-2, the complete variable domain is EAGVAQSPRYKIIEKRQSVAFWCNPISGHATLYWYQQILGQGPKLLIQFQNNGVVDDSQLPKDRFSAERLKGVDSTLKIQPAKLEDSAVYLCASSTDRGTGELFFGEGSRLTVL.